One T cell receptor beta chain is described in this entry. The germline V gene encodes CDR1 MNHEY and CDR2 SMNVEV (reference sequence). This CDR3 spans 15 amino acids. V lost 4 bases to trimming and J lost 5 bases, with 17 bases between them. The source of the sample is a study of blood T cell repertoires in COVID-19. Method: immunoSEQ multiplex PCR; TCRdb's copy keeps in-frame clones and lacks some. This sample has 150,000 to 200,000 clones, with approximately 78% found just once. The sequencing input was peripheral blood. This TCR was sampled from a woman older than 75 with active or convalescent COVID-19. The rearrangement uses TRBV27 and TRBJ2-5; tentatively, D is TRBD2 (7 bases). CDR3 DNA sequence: TGTGCCAGCAGTTCCTACTACGGGGGGCGGGAGACCCAGTACTTC. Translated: CASSSYYGGRETQYF.